The T cell receptor (beta chain) under discussion was sequenced for a study of blood T cell repertoires in COVID-19. Study-wide background: Collection of acute and convalescent COVID-19 samples took place in the United States, Italy and Spain. From T cells, B-cell-depleted T cells, or PBMCs came the material, which was cDNA or gDNA.

Patients of the Seattle cohort, enrolled during active infection, were followed longitudinally. TCRdb's table, derived via immunoSEQ multiplex PCR, lists solely in-frame clones and lacks some. The sample includes some 400,000 clones, over 75% seen only once; the top ten take 2.3%. This CDR3 contains 15 residues. Germline V lookup: CDR1 LNHDA, CDR2 SQIVND (reference sequence). Trimming removed 4 bases from V and 6 bases from J, with 15 bases in between. The V call is TRBV19, the J call TRBJ2-2; D possibly corresponds to TRBD1 (6 bases). The material sequenced was peripheral blood. The receptor was isolated from a woman aged 55-69 years with COVID-19, enrolled during active disease. CDR3 sequence reads: CASSTTGLVAGELFF. CDR3 coding DNA: TGTGCCAGTAGTACAACAGGGTTGGTCGCCGGGGAGCTGTTTTTT.